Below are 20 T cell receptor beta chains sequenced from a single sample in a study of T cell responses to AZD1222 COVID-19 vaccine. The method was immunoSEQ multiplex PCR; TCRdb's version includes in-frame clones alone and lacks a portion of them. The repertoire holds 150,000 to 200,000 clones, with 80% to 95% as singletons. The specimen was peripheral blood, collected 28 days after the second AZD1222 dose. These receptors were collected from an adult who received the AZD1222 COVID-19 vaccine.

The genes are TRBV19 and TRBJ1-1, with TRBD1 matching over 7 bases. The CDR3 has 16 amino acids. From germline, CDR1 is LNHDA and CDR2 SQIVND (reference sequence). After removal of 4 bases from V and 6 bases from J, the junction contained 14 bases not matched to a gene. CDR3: CASSTIPRRQGAEAFF. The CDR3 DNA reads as TGTGCCAGTAGTACGATCCCACGTCGACAGGGAGCTGAAGCTTTCTTT. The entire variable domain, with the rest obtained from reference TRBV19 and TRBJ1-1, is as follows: DGGITQSPKYLFRKEGQNVTLSCEQNLNHDAMYWYRQDPGQGLRLIYYSQIVNDFQKGDIAEGYSVSREKKESFPLTVTSAQKNPTAFYLCASSTIPRRQGAEAFFGQGTRLTVV.

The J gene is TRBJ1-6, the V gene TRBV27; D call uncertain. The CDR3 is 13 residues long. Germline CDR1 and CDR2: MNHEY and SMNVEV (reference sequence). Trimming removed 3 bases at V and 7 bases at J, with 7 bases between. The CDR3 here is CASSFSGNSPLHF. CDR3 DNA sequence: TGTGCCAGCAGTTTTTCCGGGAATTCACCCCTCCACTTT.

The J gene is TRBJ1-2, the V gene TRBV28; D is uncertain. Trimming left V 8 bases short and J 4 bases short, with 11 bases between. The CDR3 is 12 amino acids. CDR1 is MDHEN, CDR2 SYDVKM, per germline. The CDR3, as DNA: TGTGCCAGCGGCCGAGCAGGCTATGGCTACACCTTC. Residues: CASGRAGYGYTF.

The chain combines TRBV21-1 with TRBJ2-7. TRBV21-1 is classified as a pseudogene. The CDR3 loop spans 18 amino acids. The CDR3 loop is CASSKALCLAGGTYEQYF. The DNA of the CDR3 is TGTGCCAGCAGCAAAGCGCTTTGTCTCGCAGGCGGCACCTACGAGCAGTACTTC.

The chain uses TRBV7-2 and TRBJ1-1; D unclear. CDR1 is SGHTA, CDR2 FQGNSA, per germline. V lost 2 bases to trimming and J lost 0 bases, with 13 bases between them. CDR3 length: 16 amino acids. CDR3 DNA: TGTGCCAGCAGCTTATCGGCCGGCATATTGAACACTGAAGCTTTCTTT. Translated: CASSLSAGILNTEAFF.

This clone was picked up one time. CDR3 region: CASSYGTGNNYGYTF. The CDR3 DNA sequence: TGTGCCAGCAGTTACGGAACAGGGAATAACTATGGCTACACCTTC. This chain uses TRBV6-2 or TRBV6-3 with TRBJ1-2, with D possibly being TRBD1 (6 bases). Germline assignment: CDR1 MNHEY and CDR2 SVGEGT. The CDR3 covers 15 residues. V lost 2 bases and J lost 1, with 11 bases in between.

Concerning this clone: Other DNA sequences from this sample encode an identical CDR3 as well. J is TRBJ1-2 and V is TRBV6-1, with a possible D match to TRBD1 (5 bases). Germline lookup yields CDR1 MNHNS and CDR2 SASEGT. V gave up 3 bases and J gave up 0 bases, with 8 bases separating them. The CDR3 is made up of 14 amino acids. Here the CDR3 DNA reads TGTGCCAGCAGTGAGGGGGGAACTAACTATGGCTACACCTTC. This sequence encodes CASSEGGTNYGYTF.

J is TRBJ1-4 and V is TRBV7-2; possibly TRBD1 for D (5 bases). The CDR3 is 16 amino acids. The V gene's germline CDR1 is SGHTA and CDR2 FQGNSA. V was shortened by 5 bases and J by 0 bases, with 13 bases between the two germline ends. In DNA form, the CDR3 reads TGTGCCAGCAGCATTTCGCCGACAGCAACTAATGAAAAACTGTTTTTT. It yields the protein CASSISPTATNEKLFF.

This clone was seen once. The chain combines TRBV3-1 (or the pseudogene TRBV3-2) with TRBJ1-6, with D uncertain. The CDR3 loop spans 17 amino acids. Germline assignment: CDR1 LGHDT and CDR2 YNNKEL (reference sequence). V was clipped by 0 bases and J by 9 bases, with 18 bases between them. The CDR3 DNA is TGTGCCAGCAGCCAAGATATATTTGGGCGGGGAACTTCACCCCTCCACTTT. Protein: CASSQDIFGRGTSPLHF.

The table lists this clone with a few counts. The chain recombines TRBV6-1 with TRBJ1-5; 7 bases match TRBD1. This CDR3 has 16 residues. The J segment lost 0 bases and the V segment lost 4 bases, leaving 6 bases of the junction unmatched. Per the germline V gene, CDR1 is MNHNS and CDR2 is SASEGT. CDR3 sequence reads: CASSGGTAYSNQPQHF. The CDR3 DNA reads TGTGCCAGCAGTGGCGGGACAGCTTATAGCAATCAGCCCCAGCATTTT.

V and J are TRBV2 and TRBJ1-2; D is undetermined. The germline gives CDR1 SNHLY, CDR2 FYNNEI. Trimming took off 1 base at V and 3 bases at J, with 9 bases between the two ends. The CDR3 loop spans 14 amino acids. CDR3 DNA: TGTGCCAGCAGTGAAGTTGAGCCCGACTATGGCTACACCTTC. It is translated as CASSEVEPDYGYTF. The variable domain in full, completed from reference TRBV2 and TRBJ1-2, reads EPEVTQTPSHQVTQMGQEVILRCVPISNHLYFYWYRQILGQKVEFLVSFYNNEISEKSEIFDDQFSVERPDGSNFTLKIRSTKLEDSAMYFCASSEVEPDYGYTFGSGTRLTVV.

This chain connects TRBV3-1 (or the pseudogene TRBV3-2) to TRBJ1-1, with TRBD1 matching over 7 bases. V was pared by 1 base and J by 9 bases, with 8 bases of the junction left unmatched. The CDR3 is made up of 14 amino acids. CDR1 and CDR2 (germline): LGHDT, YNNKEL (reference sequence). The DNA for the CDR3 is TGTGCCAGCAGCCAAGTTTCGCCGGACAGGAAAGCTTTCTTT. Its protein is CASSQVSPDRKAFF.

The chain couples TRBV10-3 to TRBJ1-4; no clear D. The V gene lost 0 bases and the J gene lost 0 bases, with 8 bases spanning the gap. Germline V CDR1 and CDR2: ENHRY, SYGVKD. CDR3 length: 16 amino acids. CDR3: CAISESDAATNEKLFF. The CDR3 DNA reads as TGTGCCATCAGTGAGTCAGACGCAGCAACTAATGAAAAACTGTTTTTT.

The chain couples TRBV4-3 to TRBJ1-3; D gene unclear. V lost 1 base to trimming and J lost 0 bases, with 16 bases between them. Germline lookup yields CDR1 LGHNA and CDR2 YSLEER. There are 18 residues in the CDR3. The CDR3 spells CASSQVPPGLSSGNTIYF. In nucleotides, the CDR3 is TGCGCCAGCAGCCAAGTCCCTCCCGGACTCTCCTCTGGAAACACCATATATTTT.

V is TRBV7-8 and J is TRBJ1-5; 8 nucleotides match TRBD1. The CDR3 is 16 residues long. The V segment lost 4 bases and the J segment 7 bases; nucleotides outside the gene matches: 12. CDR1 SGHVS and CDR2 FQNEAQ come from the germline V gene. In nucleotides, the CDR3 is TGTGCCAGCAGCTCCCACGTGACAGGGGTGGACCAGCCCCAGCATTTT. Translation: CASSSHVTGVDQPQHF.

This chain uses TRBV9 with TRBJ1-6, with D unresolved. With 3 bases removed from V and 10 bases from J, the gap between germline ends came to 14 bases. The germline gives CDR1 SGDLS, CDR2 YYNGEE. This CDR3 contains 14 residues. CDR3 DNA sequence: TGTGCCAGCAGCGCCTCCGGAGGAAGATCACCCCTCCACTTT. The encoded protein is CASSASGGRSPLHF. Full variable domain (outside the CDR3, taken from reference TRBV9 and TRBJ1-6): DSGVTQTPKHLITATGQRVTLRCSPRSGDLSVYWYQQSLDQGLQFLIQYYNGEERAKGNILERFSAQQFPDLHSELNLSSLELGDSALYFCASSASGGRSPLHFGNGTRLTVT.

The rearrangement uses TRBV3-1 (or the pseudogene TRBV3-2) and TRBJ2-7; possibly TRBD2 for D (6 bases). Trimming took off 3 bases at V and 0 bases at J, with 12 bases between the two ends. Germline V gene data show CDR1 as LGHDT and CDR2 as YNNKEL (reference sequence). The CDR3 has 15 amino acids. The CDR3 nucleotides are TGTGCCAGCAGCCATACGGTCGGGGGCTCCTACGAGCAGTACTTC. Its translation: CASSHTVGGSYEQYF.

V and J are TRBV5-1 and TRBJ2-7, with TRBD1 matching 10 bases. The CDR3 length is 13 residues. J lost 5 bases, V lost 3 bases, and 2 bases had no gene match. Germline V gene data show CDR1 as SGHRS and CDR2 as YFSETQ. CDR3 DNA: TGCGCCAGCAGCTCCGGGACAGGGGACGAGCAGTACTTC. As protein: CASSSGTGDEQYF. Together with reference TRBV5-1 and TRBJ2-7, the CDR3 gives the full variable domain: KAGVTQTPRYLIKTRGQQVTLSCSPISGHRSVSWYQQTPGQGLQFLFEYFSETQRNKGNFPGRFSGRQFSNSRSEMNVSTLELGDSALYLCASSSGTGDEQYFGPGTRLTVT.

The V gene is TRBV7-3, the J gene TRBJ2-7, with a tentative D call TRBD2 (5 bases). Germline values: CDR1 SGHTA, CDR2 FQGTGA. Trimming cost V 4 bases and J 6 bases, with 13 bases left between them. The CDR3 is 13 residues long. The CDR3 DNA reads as TGTGCCAGCAGCTCCCGAAGGGAGAGCGAGCAGTACTTC. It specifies CASSSRRESEQYF.

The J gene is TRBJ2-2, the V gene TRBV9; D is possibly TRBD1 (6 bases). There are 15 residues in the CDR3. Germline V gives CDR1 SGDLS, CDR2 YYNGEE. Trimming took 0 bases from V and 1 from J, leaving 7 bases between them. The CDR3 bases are TGTGCCAGCAGCGTAGGAGGGGGGAACACCGGGGAGCTGTTTTTT. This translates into CASSVGGGNTGELFF.